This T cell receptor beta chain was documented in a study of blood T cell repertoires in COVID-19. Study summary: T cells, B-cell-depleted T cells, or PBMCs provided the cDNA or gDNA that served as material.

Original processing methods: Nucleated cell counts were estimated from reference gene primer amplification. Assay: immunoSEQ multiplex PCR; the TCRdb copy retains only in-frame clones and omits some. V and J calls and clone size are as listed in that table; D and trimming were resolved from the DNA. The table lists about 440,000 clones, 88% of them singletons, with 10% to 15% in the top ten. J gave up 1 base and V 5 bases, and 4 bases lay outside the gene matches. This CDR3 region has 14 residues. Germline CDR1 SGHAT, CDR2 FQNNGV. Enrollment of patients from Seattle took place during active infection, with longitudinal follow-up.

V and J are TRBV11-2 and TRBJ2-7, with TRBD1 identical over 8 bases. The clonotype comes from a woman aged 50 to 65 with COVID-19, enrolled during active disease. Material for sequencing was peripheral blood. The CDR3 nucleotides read TGTGCCAGCAGCACCGGGACAGGATCCTACGAGCAGTACTTC. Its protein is CASSTGTGSYEQYF.